The entry that follows covers one TCR beta chain sequence. What it binds is unknown. Adult allogeneic hematopoietic cell transplant recipients with steroid-refractory graft-versus-host disease were prospectively enrolled for research autopsy. Clones were read by immunoSEQ multiplex PCR, and TCRdb kept only the in-frame ones, dropping some. This sample has 4,000 to 5,000 clones; about 70% occur once, and the top ten carry less than 30%. The sample comes from a study of tissue T cells after allogeneic stem cell transplantation. The CDR3 contains 13 residues. Between the trimmed V and J ends, which lost 3 bases and 5 bases, there was a span of 9 bases. Findings and limits, study-wide: Anatomically similar tissues had similar TCR repertoires within each patient.

The chain is built from TRBV12-3 or TRBV12-4 and TRBJ2-3; possible D gene TRBD1, 5 bases. The clonotype was recovered from a female patient aged 18 to 55 with steroid-refractory graft-versus-host disease after an allogeneic stem cell transplant. Some T cells may be transferred from the graft donor. This sample comprised duodenal tissue, obtained at autopsy. The CDR3 loop reads CASSFSQGDTQYF. DNA for the CDR3: TGTGCCAGCAGTTTTAGCCAGGGAGATACGCAGTATTTT.